This TCR beta chain comes out of a study of blood T cell repertoires in COVID-19. Turning to the study itself: T cells, B-cell-depleted T cells, or PBMCs supplied cDNA or gDNA.

Sequencing used immunoSEQ multiplex PCR; TCRdb keeps in-frame clones, though not all of them. There are about 250,000 clones in the sample; 70% to 90% occur only once, and around 3.3% lies in the top ten. V was shortened by 5 bases and J by 5 bases, with 16 bases between the two germline ends. The CDR3 is 16 amino acids. Per germline, CDR1 SGHTA and CDR2 FQGNSA. This sequence joins TRBV7-2 and TRBJ1-6; TRBD1 is a possible D gene (6 bases). This sequence originates from a man aged 18 to 30 with active or convalescent COVID-19. The sequenced material came from peripheral blood. The CDR3 nucleotides read TGTGCCAGCAGCCAGGGGCCCGCTAGGAATAATTCACCCCTCCACTTT. It specifies CASSQGPARNNSPLHF.